This T cell receptor (beta chain) was recovered during a study of shared clonotypes between healthy human individuals. Study outcomes and limitations: Sorted-subset samples were not fully sequenced, rarefaction indicated.

All the donors were Caucasian adults who lived in Nashville, Tennessee. Germline CDR1 GTSNPN, CDR2 SVGIG (reference sequence). The V end lost 1 base, the J end lost 3 bases, and 12 bases lay between the germline ends. This CDR3 is built from 14 residues. Each replicate PCR on the sorted subsets used 200 ng DNA (about 30,000 T cell genomes). Sequencing used immunoSEQ multiplex PCR; TCRdb keeps in-frame clones, though not all of them. The table lists 2 million to 2.5 million clones, around 95% of them singletons, with roughly 0.13% in the top ten. Concerning this clone: Antigen: not known.

The chain couples TRBV30 to TRBJ1-2; D might be TRBD1 (6 bases). What was sequenced was naive CD4+ T cells sorted from blood. Subset in this sample: CD45RA+ positively selected. The sequence came from a man younger than 35 in good health. The CDR3 DNA follows: TGTGCCTGGAGTGGTGAAAAGGGGGACTATGGCTACACCTTC. Protein product: CAWSGEKGDYGYTF.